The sequence of this T cell receptor beta chain was determined in a study of early T cells in non-severe SARS-CoV-2 infection listed by TCRdb under 2021. Turning to the overall study: Because TCR sequencing was done on bulk RNA from unsorted whole blood, the alpha and beta chains could not be paired. What the authors observed across the whole study: VDJdb matching was skewed toward anti-spike CD8 responses and likely underestimated virus-specific expansions by missing private and CD4 specificities.

Per the germline V gene, KGHSH is the CDR1 and LQKENI is the CDR2. The CDR3 numbers 18 residues from cysteine through phenylalanine. Of the read, only the CDR3 DNA is kept; its 54 bases are in frame from base 1. V is clipped by 3 bases and J by 7 bases, and the sequence between their germline boundaries is 26 bases long. A remark on this clonotype: Its antigen is not yet known. The input lacks base qualities; no much larger clone sits a single base away.

Receptor amplification or capture employed 5' RACE. The data were produced on a NextSeq 500. To correct for sequencing error and PCR bias, the TCR library protocol tagged individual cDNA molecules with unique molecular identifiers. Both TCR alpha and beta chains were sequenced, and tight co-correlation was observed between alpha and beta sequence abundances in each sample. Processing in the source paper ran as follows. Decombinator V4 was used to annotate TCR sequences for V gene, J gene and CDR3. TCRs were defined as expanded if a significant change between any two time points was detected under a Poisson model with p below 0.0001. TCR abundances were normalised to the total number of TCRs sequenced per sample and were expressed as counts per million. MAIT TCRs were defined by TRAV1-2 paired with TRAJ12, TRAJ20 or TRAJ33, and iNKT TCRs by TRAV10 paired with TRAJ18. VDJdb, accessed 1 November 2021, was searched for CMV, EBV and SARS-CoV-2 annotated TCRs, with TCRs annotated for multiple antigens excluded. The raw public data were reprocessed by TCRdb itself: fastp quality trimming at Q25, MiXCR clonotype calling, in-frame beta chains only. Every entry covers one CDR3 protein and lists the most common genes and DNA from its rows. The V and J calls come from TCRdb's annotation, not from the publication. Present in this sample are 98,000 or so distinct CDR3 sequences, 12% of which were seen just once. In total, the top ten clones hold 3% to 3.5% of the sample.

This was a case-control study nested in a cohort of healthcare workers in London, UK, who had nasopharyngeal swab PCR tests and blood samples taken every week. Between 23 and 31 March 2020, the week of the UK lockdown, healthcare workers were enrolled and then followed up weekly for as long as 16 weeks. The sequenced sample consisted of whole blood. The chain links TRBV18 with TRBJ2-3; the D element could tentatively be TRBD1 or TRBD2, as 5 bases agree for each. This clonotype was obtained from an adult who was a healthcare worker with PCR-confirmed SARS-CoV-2 infection or an uninfected control (not recorded which). The CDR3 protein is CASSPPGTRIKRGYTQYF. The nucleotide sequence is given as TGTGCCAGCTCACCCCCCGGTACGAGGATCAAGAGGGGTTATACGCAGTATTTT.